The TCR beta chain under discussion was sequenced for a study of early T cells in non-severe SARS-CoV-2 infection. Whole-study context: Unsorted whole blood bulk RNA was sequenced, with unpaired chains. Study-level findings and limits: Missing private and CD4 specificities, VDJdb matching favored anti-spike CD8 responses.

With respect to this clonotype: As yet, its antigen is unknown.

Trimming took off 5 bases at V and 3 bases at J, with 18 bases between the two ends. CDR1 and CDR2 from the germline V gene are SGHTA and FQGTGA. This CDR3 is built from 16 residues. Attachment of unique molecular identifiers was made to individual cDNA molecules. TCRdb reprocessed the 5' RACE reads with MiXCR, giving one entry per CDR3 protein. The sample includes 70,000 to 85,000 distinct CDR3 sequences, more than 9% of them seen just once. The clonotype originates from an adult who was a healthcare worker with PCR-confirmed SARS-CoV-2 infection or an uninfected control (not recorded which). Material for sequencing was whole blood. The chain employs TRBV7-3 and TRBJ2-3; tentatively, D is TRBD1 or TRBD2 (5 bases each). The CDR3 nucleotides read TGTGCCAGCAGCCTAGGGGCAGGGAGTCGGACAGATACGCAGTATTTT. This translates into CASSLGAGSRTDTQYF.